The 21 T cell receptor beta chains in this list originate from one sample, sequenced in a study of T cells in Graves' hyperthyroidism and ophthalmopathy. RNA transcripts provided the source from which TCR beta CDR3 regions were amplified. With the HTBI primer set, the TCR CDR3 went through a first round of RT-PCR. TCRdb reprocessed the multiplex PCR reads via MiXCR and lists one record per CDR3 protein. The table includes 700,000 or so distinct CDR3 sequences, about 15% detected once. Sequenced sample: blood. Receptors originate from a man aged 18 to 29 with Graves' hyperthyroidism.

This clonotype was recorded many times. The rearrangement uses TRBV28 and TRBJ2-5; possibly TRBD1 for D (5 bases). Trimming left V 4 bases short and J 1 base short, with 13 bases between. Germline values: CDR1 MDHEN, CDR2 SYDVKM. There are 15 residues in the CDR3. For the CDR3, the DNA is TGTGCCAGCAGTTCCCCCCTACAGGTCCAAGAGACCCAGTACTTC. Protein product: CASSSPLQVQETQYF.

This clonotype was observed a handful of times. The CDR3 region is CSADEGLAGAWETQYF. The CDR3 DNA is TGCAGTGCTGATGAGGGACTAGCGGGAGCATGGGAGACCCAGTACTTC. The V and J genes are TRBV20-1 and TRBJ2-5; 14 bases match TRBD2. The CDR3 sequence is 16 residues long. V lost 5 bases to trimming and J lost 5 bases; unmatched junction nucleotides: 10. Germline CDR1 DFQATT, CDR2 SNEGSKA (reference sequence).

The chain uses TRBV29-1 and TRBJ2-1; unclear D gene. CDR3 length equals 15 residues. Deletions cut 4 bases from V and 0 bases from J, with 13 bases between. Germline-derived CDR1 and CDR2 are SQVTM and ANQGSEA. This CDR3 is CSVAPAESSYNEQFF. DNA for the CDR3: TGCAGCGTTGCTCCGGCGGAAAGCTCCTACAATGAGCAGTTCTTC.

This clonotype was detected a few times. The J gene is TRBJ1-5, the V gene TRBV6-1, with a tentative D call TRBD1 (5 bases). Germline-derived CDR1 and CDR2 are MNHNS and SASEGT. V gave up 10 bases and J gave up 1 base, with 17 bases separating them. The length of the CDR3 is 15 residues. CDR3 region: CATRVRAFSNQPQHF. The CDR3 DNA follows: TGTGCCACCCGGGTCAGGGCTTTCAGCAATCAGCCCCAGCATTTT.

This clonotype was counted at least ten times. The CDR3 coding sequence is TGTGCCACCAGTGAGTTGGACGGATACGAGCAGTACTTC. Its translation is CATSELDGYEQYF. V usage is TRBV24-1 and J usage is TRBJ2-7, with no clear D. V lost 4 bases, J lost 4 bases, and 10 bases lay in between. CDR3 size: 13 residues. CDR1 is KGHDR and CDR2 is SFDVKD in the germline V gene.

This clonotype was observed many times. V and J are TRBV20-1 and TRBJ2-7; 7 nucleotides match TRBD1. Germline lookup yields CDR1 DFQATT and CDR2 SNEGSKA (reference sequence). The ends lost 6 bases at V and 4 bases at J; junction bases unmatched: 9. The CDR3 is made up of 13 amino acids. CDR3 DNA sequence: TGCAGTGCAGAGGGTGGCAGGGGGTACGAGCAGTACTTC. It is translated as CSAEGGRGYEQYF.

V gene TRBV2 combines with J gene TRBJ2-7; D possibly corresponds to TRBD1 (5 bases). The CDR3 length is 15 residues. Germline V gives CDR1 SNHLY, CDR2 FYNNEI. Trimming took 4 bases from V and 0 from J, leaving 13 bases between them. CDR3 amino acids: CASSVDSVSSYEQYF. As DNA, the CDR3 is TGTGCCAGCAGTGTCGACAGCGTAAGCTCCTACGAGCAGTACTTC. The full variable domain, with the rest looked up from reference TRBV2 and TRBJ2-7, is EPEVTQTPSHQVTQMGQEVILRCVPISNHLYFYWYRQILGQKVEFLVSFYNNEISEKSEIFDDQFSVERPDGSNFTLKIRSTKLEDSAMYFCASSVDSVSSYEQYFGPGTRLTVT.

This clonotype was recorded at least ten times. This chain links TRBV28 with TRBJ2-3; 9 nucleotides align to TRBD1. The CDR3 has 16 amino acids. Germline values: CDR1 MDHEN, CDR2 SYDVKM. J gave up 5 bases and V 4 bases, and 10 bases lay outside the gene matches. CDR3 in DNA: TGTGCCAGCAGTTCCTCGGGACAGGGTACGGAAGATACGCAGTATTTT. Its protein product is CASSSSGQGTEDTQYF.

This clonotype was found many times. The chain uses TRBV7-6 and TRBJ2-1, with 7 positions matching TRBD2. This CDR3 has 13 residues. Germline V CDR1 and CDR2: SGHVS, FNYEAQ. With 5 bases clipped from V and 5 bases from J, the junction kept 3 bases outside the gene matches. CDR3 coding DNA: TGTGCCAGCAGCCTCAGCGGGAACAATGAGCAGTTCTTC. This translates into CASSLSGNNEQFF.

The sample holds a few counts of this clonotype. The V and J genes are TRBV9 and TRBJ2-2; 14 nucleotides agree with TRBD2. CDR1 is SGDLS and CDR2 is YYNGEE in the germline V gene. V lost 4 bases, J lost 6 bases, and 20 bases stayed unmatched. There are 21 residues in the CDR3. CDR3 in DNA: TGTGCCAGCAGCACGACCATACCGGGACGCCCGACTAGCGGGAGGGCCGGGGAGCTGTTTTTT. Encoded protein: CASSTTIPGRPTSGRAGELFF.

This clonotype was recorded a few times. This chain joins TRBV24-1 and TRBJ2-2, with 7 nucleotides matching TRBD1. CDR3 length equals 15 residues. V dropped 5 bases and J dropped 3; count of bases not matched to a gene: 5. Germline V gives CDR1 KGHDR, CDR2 SFDVKD. CDR3 sequence (DNA): TGTGCCACCAGTGGTACAGGGGACCACACCGGGGAGCTGTTTTTT. Protein sequence: CATSGTGDHTGELFF.

V usage is TRBV30 and J usage is TRBJ1-5; TRBD1 matches 7 bases. The CDR3 sequence is 13 residues long. J gave up 7 bases and V 4 bases, and 7 bases lay outside the gene matches. Germline-derived CDR1 and CDR2 are GTSNPN and SVGIG (reference sequence). The DNA for the CDR3 is TGTGCCTGGAACAACAGGGGCAGACAGCCCCAGCATTTT. Translating it yields CAWNNRGRQPQHF.

The rearrangement uses TRBV27 and TRBJ1-2, with D hard to call. Between the trimmed V and J ends, which lost 3 bases and 2 bases, there was a span of 7 bases. The CDR3 runs 13 residues. The germline V gene encodes CDR1 MNHEY and CDR2 SMNVEV (reference sequence). The CDR3 DNA reads as TGTGCCAGCAGTTTCACGTTCAACTATGGCTACACCTTC. Amino acid sequence: CASSFTFNYGYTF.

This clonotype was detected many times. CDR3 protein: CASSVGPKANYGYTF. CDR3 bases: TGTGCCAGCAGCGTGGGCCCCAAAGCCAACTATGGCTACACCTTC. The chain employs TRBV12-3 or TRBV12-4 and TRBJ1-2; no clear D gene. With 6 bases removed from V and 2 bases from J, the gap between germline ends came to 16 bases. The CDR3 runs 15 residues.

This clonotype was observed a handful of times. The gene calls are TRBV10-2 and TRBJ2-1; D tentatively fits TRBD1 or TRBD2 (6 bases each). The V gene lost 7 bases and the J gene lost 9 bases, with 13 bases spanning the gap. Germline V CDR1 and CDR2: WSHSY, SAAADI. There are 12 residues in the CDR3. The CDR3: CASNGGGTEQFF. The CDR3 DNA sequence: TGCGCCAGCAACGGAGGGGGTACTGAGCAGTTCTTC.

This clonotype was detected only a few times. The J gene is TRBJ1-4, the V gene TRBV2; TRBD1 aligns across 11 bases. CDR1 and CDR2 (germline): SNHLY, FYNNEI. V lost 3 bases, J lost 6 bases, and 3 bases stayed unmatched. The CDR3 runs to 15 residues. CDR3 nucleotide sequence: TGTGCCAGCAGTGATAGGACAGGGGGCGATGAAAAACTGTTTTTT. Translating it yields CASSDRTGGDEKLFF.

This clonotype was found a few times. This rearrangement joins TRBV12-3 or TRBV12-4 to TRBJ1-2, with D unclear. The V and J ends lost 6 bases and 4 bases respectively, with 15 bases between them. The CDR3 covers 14 residues. DNA of the CDR3: TGTGCCAGCAGCCCTTCCGGGCGGATCTATGGCTACACCTTC. As protein: CASSPSGRIYGYTF.

The CDR3 sequence: CASSLLAHNEQFF. In nucleotides, the CDR3 is TGTGCCAGCAGCCTACTAGCGCACAATGAGCAGTTCTTC. The rearrangement links TRBV6-2 or TRBV6-3 to TRBJ2-1; 7 nucleotides line up with TRBD2. Trimming took 6 bases from V and 5 from J; bases not matched to a gene: 4. CDR1 MNHEY and CDR2 SVGEGT come from the germline V gene. The CDR3 contains 13 residues.

This clonotype came up many times. The chain carries TRBV20-1 and TRBJ2-1; 11 nucleotides line up with TRBD2. J lost 6 bases, V lost 6 bases, and 19 bases had no gene match. This CDR3 comprises 18 residues. CDR1 and CDR2 (germline): DFQATT, SNEGSKA (reference sequence). The CDR3 region is CSATAGTSGEVIRNEQFF. The CDR3 DNA sequence: TGCAGTGCCACTGCCGGGACTAGCGGAGAGGTCATCCGCAATGAGCAGTTCTTC.

This clonotype was counted a few times. The chain employs TRBV20-1 and TRBJ2-1; 11 bases agree with TRBD2. The CDR3 contains 14 residues. Germline V gives CDR1 DFQATT, CDR2 SNEGSKA (reference sequence). Unmatched junction bases numbered 6, after V lost 1 base and J lost 10 bases. Here the CDR3 reads CSARVTSGSGEQFF. CDR3 in DNA: TGCAGTGCTAGAGTCACTAGCGGGAGCGGGGAGCAGTTCTTC.

This clonotype was observed a handful of times. The genes are TRBV27 and TRBJ2-7; D may be TRBD1 (5 bases). Germline V lookup: CDR1 MNHEY, CDR2 SMNVEV (reference sequence). The CDR3 has 14 residues. Between the trimmed V and J ends, which lost 6 bases and 2 bases, there was a span of 14 bases. The chain's CDR3 is CASSSLGAPYEQYF. CDR3 DNA sequence: TGTGCCAGCAGCAGTCTTGGGGCCCCCTACGAGCAGTACTTC.